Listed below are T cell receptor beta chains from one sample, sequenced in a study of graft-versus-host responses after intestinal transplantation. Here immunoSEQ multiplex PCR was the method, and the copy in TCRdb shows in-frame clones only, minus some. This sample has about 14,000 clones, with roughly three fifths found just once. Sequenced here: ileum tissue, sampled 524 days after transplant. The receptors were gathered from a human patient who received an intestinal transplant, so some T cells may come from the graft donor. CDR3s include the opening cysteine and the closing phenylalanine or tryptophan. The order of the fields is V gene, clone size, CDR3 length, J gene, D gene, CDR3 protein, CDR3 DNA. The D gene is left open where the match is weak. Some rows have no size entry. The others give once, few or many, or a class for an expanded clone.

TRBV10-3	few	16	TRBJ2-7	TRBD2	CAISEEASGVSYEQYF	TGTGCCATCAGTGAGGAGGCTAGCGGAGTGTCCTACGAGCAGTACTTC
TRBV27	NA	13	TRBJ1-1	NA	CASSPGLSTEAFF	TGTGCCAGCAGCCCGGGGTTGTCGACTGAAGCTTTCTTT
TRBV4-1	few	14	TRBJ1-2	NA	CASSQAPQEGGYTF	TGCGCCAGCAGCCAAGCCCCACAGGAGGGCGGCTACACCTTC
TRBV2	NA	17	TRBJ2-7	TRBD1	CASSGMTDREIFYEQYF	TGTGCCAGCAGTGGTATGACCGACAGGGAGATATTCTACGAGCAGTACTTC
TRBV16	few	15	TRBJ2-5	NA	CASSQYGGRQETQYF	TGTGCCAGCAGCCAATACGGGGGGCGCCAAGAGACCCAGTACTTC
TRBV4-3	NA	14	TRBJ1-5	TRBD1	CASSLRRTGQPQHF	TGCGCCAGCAGCCTCCGACGGACAGGGCAGCCCCAGCATTTT
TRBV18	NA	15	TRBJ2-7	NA	CASSPPGVGSYEQYF	TGTGCCAGCTCACCCCCAGGGGTCGGTTCCTACGAGCAGTACTTC
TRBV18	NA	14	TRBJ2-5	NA	CASSNGGFGETQYF	TGTGCCAGCTCTAATGGGGGCTTCGGAGAGACCCAGTACTTC
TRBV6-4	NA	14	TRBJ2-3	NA	CASSEGGGTDTQYF	TGTGCCAGCAGTGAAGGGGGGGGAACAGATACGCAGTATTTT
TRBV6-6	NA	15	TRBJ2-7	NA	CASSYSTVSSYEQYF	TGTGCCAGCAGTTACTCGACAGTTAGCTCCTACGAGCAGTACTTC
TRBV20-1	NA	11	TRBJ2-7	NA	CSATPGYEQYF	TGCAGTGCTACCCCGGGCTACGAGCAGTACTTC
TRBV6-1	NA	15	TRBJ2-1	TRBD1	CASTEYRTGHNEQFF	TGTGCCAGCACTGAATACCGGACAGGGCACAATGAGCAGTTCTTC
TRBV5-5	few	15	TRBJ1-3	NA	CASSLGLGSGNTIYF	TGTGCCAGCAGCCTCGGACTCGGCTCTGGAAACACCATATATTTT
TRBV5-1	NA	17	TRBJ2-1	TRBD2	CASSLDGLAGGYNEQFF	TGCGCCAGCAGCTTGGACGGACTAGCGGGGGGCTACAATGAGCAGTTCTTC
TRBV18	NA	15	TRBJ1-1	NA	CASSPGSFVNTEAFF	TGTGCCAGCTCCCCGGGAAGTTTCGTGAACACTGAAGCTTTCTTT
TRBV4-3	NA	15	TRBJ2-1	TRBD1	CASSQDGTDYNEQFF	TGCGCCAGCAGCCAAGACGGGACAGACTACAATGAGCAGTTCTTC
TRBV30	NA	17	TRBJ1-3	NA	CAWRKFETATSGNTIYF	TGTGCCTGGAGAAAGTTTGAGACAGCGACCTCTGGAAACACCATATATTTT
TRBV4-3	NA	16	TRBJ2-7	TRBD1	CASSQEAGGTSYEQYF	TGCGCCAGCAGCCAAGAAGCAGGGGGAACCTCCTACGAGCAGTACTTC
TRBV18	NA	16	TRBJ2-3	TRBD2	CASSPRTSGHTDTQYF	TGTGCCAGCTCACCACGGACTAGCGGCCACACAGATACGCAGTATTTT
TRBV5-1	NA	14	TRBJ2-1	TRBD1	CASSLGTGDNEQFF	TGCGCCAGCAGCTTGGGCACAGGGGACAATGAGCAGTTCTTC
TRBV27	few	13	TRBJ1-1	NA	CASSLLWNTEAFF	TGTGCCAGCAGTTTATTATGGAACACTGAAGCTTTCTTT
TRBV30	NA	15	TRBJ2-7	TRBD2	CAWSITSGGYYEQYF	TGTGCCTGGAGTATAACTAGCGGGGGGTACTACGAGCAGTACTTC
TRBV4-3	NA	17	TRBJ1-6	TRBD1	CASSQDRLRDRYSPLHF	TGCGCCAGCAGCCAAGATCGCCTTCGGGACAGATATTCACCCCTCCACTTT
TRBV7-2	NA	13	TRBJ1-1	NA	CASRADRNTEAFF	TGTGCCAGCAGAGCGGACAGGAACACTGAAGCTTTCTTT
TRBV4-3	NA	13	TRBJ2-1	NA	CASSQDLGGRQFF	TGCGCCAGCAGCCAAGATCTGGGGGGGCGGCAGTTCTTC
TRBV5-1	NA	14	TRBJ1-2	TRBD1	CASSGTQGEGGYTF	TGCGCCAGCAGCGGAACACAGGGGGAAGGTGGCTACACCTTC
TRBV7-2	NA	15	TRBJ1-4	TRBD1	CASSPRTGLNEKLFF	TGTGCCAGCAGCCCTAGGACAGGCCTAAATGAAAAACTGTTTTTT
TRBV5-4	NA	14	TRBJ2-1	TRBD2	CASSRGGGYNEQFF	TGTGCCAGCAGCCGCGGGGGGGGCTACAATGAGCAGTTCTTC
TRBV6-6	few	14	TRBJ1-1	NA	CASSYLRSDTEAFF	TGTGCCAGCAGCTACCTCCGATCGGACACTGAAGCTTTCTTT
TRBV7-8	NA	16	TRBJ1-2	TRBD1	CASSTHSGGSNYGYTF	TGTGCCAGCTCTACTCACTCAGGGGGCAGTAACTATGGCTACACCTTC
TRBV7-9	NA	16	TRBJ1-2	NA	CASSPSGVGQNYGYTF	TGTGCCAGCAGCCCCTCGGGGGTAGGGCAGAACTATGGCTACACCTTC
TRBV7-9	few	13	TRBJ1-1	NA	CASSSDRNTEAFF	TGTGCCAGCAGCTCGGACAGGAACACTGAAGCTTTCTTT
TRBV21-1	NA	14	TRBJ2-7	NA	CASSKEGTAYEQYF	TGTGCCAGCAGCAAAGAGGGGACAGCCTACGAGCAGTACTTC
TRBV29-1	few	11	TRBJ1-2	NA	CSVETEWGYTF	TGCAGCGTTGAAACCGAGTGGGGCTACACCTTC
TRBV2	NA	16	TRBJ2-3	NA	CASSFGTSTNTDTQYF	TGTGCCAGCAGTTTCGGGACATCTACTAACACAGATACGCAGTATTTT
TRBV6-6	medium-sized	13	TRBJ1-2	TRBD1	CASTGQGASGYTF	TGTGCCAGCACCGGACAGGGGGCTAGTGGCTACACCTTC
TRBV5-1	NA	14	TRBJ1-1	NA	CASSGPTGNTEAFF	TGCGCCAGCAGCGGCCCGACAGGGAACACTGAAGCTTTCTTT
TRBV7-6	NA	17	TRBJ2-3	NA	CASSLWARGTSTDTQYF	TGTGCCAGCAGCTTATGGGCCCGGGGTACTAGCACAGATACGCAGTATTTT
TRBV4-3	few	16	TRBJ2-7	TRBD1	CASSQEAGGTSYEQYF	TGCGCCAGCAGCCAAGAAGCAGGGGGAACCTCCTACGAGCAGTACTTC
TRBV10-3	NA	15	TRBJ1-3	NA	CAISRTGISGNTIYF	TGTGCCATCAGTAGAACAGGGATCTCTGGAAACACCATATATTTT
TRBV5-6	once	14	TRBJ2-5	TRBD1	CASSGDRIQETQYF	TGTGCCAGCAGCGGGGACAGGATCCAAGAGACCCAGTACTTC
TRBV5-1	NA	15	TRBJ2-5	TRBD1	CASSSPGQGGETQYF	TGCGCCAGCAGTTCACCCGGACAGGGTGGAGAGACCCAGTACTTC
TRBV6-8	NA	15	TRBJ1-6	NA	CASRDGLRHNSPLHF	TGTGCCAGCAGAGACGGACTGCGTCATAATTCACCCCTCCACTTT
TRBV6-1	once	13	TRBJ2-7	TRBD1	CASTYRGPYEQYF	TGTGCCAGCACTTACAGGGGGCCATACGAGCAGTACTTC
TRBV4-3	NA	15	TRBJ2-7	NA	CASSLWREPSYEQYF	TGCGCCAGCAGCCTATGGAGGGAGCCCTCCTACGAGCAGTACTTC